This is a list of T cell receptor beta chains from one sample in a study of cytomegalovirus exposure and HLA in healthy donors. TCRdb keeps only in-frame clones here, not all; method: immunoSEQ multiplex PCR. The sample has tens of thousands of clones, about 80% seen once. Sequenced input: PBMCs. Receptors were obtained from a young man in good health and CMV-seronegative. Each CDR3 is given with its conserved first and last residue. D genes are given only for firm matches. A clone size is listed for some rows: how often the clone was seen (once, few, many), or a class if it is expanded.

- | - | TRBJ2-2 | TRBV5-4 | CASSWSTTGELFF | TGTGCCAGCAGCTGGTCTACCACCGGGGAGCTGTTTTTT
few | - | TRBJ1-5 | TRBV5-6 | CASSLGGRKYSNQPQHF | TGTGCCAGCAGCTTGGGGGGCCGCAAGTATAGCAATCAGCCCCAGCATTTT
- | TRBD1 | TRBJ2-5 | TRBV28 | CASRVGTGGTQYF | TGTGCCAGCAGGGTCGGGACAGGGGGGACCCAGTACTTC
- | - | TRBJ1-4 | TRBV4-1 | CASSLWEGPNEKLFF | TGCGCCAGCAGCCTGTGGGAGGGCCCTAATGAAAAACTGTTTTTT
- | - | TRBJ1-5 | TRBV6-1 | CASTGFRSNQPQHF | TGTGCCAGTACAGGGTTTAGGAGCAATCAGCCCCAGCATTTT
- | - | TRBJ1-1 | TRBV18 | CASSRPLGAFF | TGTGCCAGCTCACGGCCCCTAGGAGCTTTCTTT
- | - | TRBJ2-1 | TRBV9 | CASSVEGIPLDRGQFF | TGTGCCAGCAGCGTAGAGGGTATACCACTCGACCGGGGGCAGTTCTTC
- | TRBD1 | TRBJ2-2 | TRBV6-5 | CASSIQGASGELFF | TGTGCCAGCAGTATTCAGGGGGCTAGTGGGGAGCTGTTTTTT
- | - | TRBJ1-6 | TRBV28 | CASWAGSGYNSPLHF | TGTGCCAGCTGGGCGGGTTCTGGATATAATTCACCCCTCCACTTT
- | TRBD1 | TRBJ1-1 | TRBV7-6 | CASSLVGTGVTEAFF | TGTGCCAGCAGCTTAGTTGGGACAGGGGTAACTGAAGCTTTCTTT
- | TRBD1 | TRBJ2-7 | TRBV30 | CAWTPTGKGHRGYEQYF | TGTGCCTGGACCCCGACAGGGAAGGGTCATCGTGGCTACGAGCAGTACTTC
- | - | TRBJ1-1 | TRBV5-6 | CASSPAGRTEAFF | TGTGCCAGCAGCCCCGCAGGGCGTACTGAAGCTTTCTTT
- | TRBD1 | TRBJ1-2 | TRBV27 | CASSSTGAGYTF | TGTGCCAGCAGTTCGACAGGGGCGGGCTACACCTTC
- | - | TRBJ2-1 | TRBV7-3 | CASSQGSLSYNEQFF | TGTGCCAGCAGCCAAGGGAGCCTCTCCTACAATGAGCAGTTCTTC
- | - | TRBJ1-1 | TRBV5-1 | CASSLIQGLAGGAFF | TGCGCCAGCAGCTTAATACAGGGATTGGCCGGTGGAGCTTTCTTT
- | - | TRBJ1-2 | TRBV6-5 | CASSYSQADYGYTF | TGTGCCAGCAGTTACTCTCAGGCAGACTATGGCTACACCTTC
once | - | TRBJ2-3 | TRBV5-1 | CASSLGGITDTQYF | TGCGCCAGCAGCTTGGGAGGGATCACAGATACGCAGTATTTT
- | - | TRBJ1-2 | TRBV7-9 | CASSLEAPSRLPF | TGTGCCAGCAGCTTAGAGGCTCCCAGCCGACTACCCTTC
medium-sized | - | TRBJ1-3 | TRBV10-3 | CAISTQGTGNTIYF | TGTGCCATCAGTACTCAGGGTACTGGAAACACCATATATTTT
- | TRBD1 | TRBJ1-1 | TRBV5-6 | CASSRPGTGVNTEAFF | TGTGCCAGCAGCCGTCCCGGGACAGGGGTGAACACTGAAGCTTTCTTT
few | - | TRBJ1-6 | TRBV30 | CALRGGNSPLHF | TGTGCCTTACGTGGGGGCAATTCACCCCTCCACTTT
- | - | TRBJ1-1 | TRBV6-6 | CASSAVNTEAFF | TGTGCCAGCAGTGCAGTTAACACTGAAGCTTTCTTT
- | TRBD1 | TRBJ1-2 | TRBV5-1 | CASSFARGIDYGYTF | TGCGCCAGCAGCTTTGCCAGGGGGATTGACTATGGCTACACCTTC
- | TRBD1 | TRBJ2-3 | TRBV10-1 | CASTVGQGLEGTDTQYF | TGCGCCAGCACCGTGGGACAGGGACTGGAGGGGACAGATACGCAGTATTTT
- | - | TRBJ2-1 | TRBV5-8 | CASSSGRLVNEQFF | TGTGCCAGCAGCTCGGGGAGGTTAGTCAATGAGCAGTTCTTC
- | TRBD2 | TRBJ2-5 | TRBV7-2 | CASRLAGAETQYF | TGTGCCAGCAGACTAGCGGGGGCGGAGACCCAGTACTTC
- | TRBD2 | TRBJ2-6 | TRBV23-1 | CASSQSGGSGANVLTF | TGCGCCAGCAGTCAATCGGGGGGGTCTGGGGCCAACGTCCTGACTTTC
once | TRBD2 | TRBJ2-2 | TRBV7-3 | CASSRSGGAKSGELFF | TGTGCCAGCAGCCGTAGCGGGGGGGCAAAGTCCGGGGAGCTGTTTTTT
- | - | TRBJ2-7 | TRBV7-2 | CASSLGQISYEQYF | TGTGCCAGCAGCTTAGGACAGATCTCCTACGAGCAGTACTTC
- | - | TRBJ2-7 | TRBV30 | CAWSPQVGALGYEQYF | TGTGCCTGGAGTCCTCAAGTAGGGGCTCTAGGCTACGAGCAGTACTTC
once | TRBD2 | TRBJ2-5 | TRBV10-3 | CAIRNSGGVQETQYF | TGTGCCATCAGGAACAGCGGGGGTGTCCAAGAGACCCAGTACTTC
- | - | TRBJ1-1 | TRBV10-3 | CAISPREGNTEAFF | TGTGCCATCAGCCCCCGGGAAGGGAACACTGAAGCTTTCTTT
- | TRBD2 | TRBJ2-7 | TRBV7-3 | CASSLWGGTTYEQYF | TGTGCCAGCAGCTTATGGGGAGGGACCACCTACGAGCAGTACTTC
- | - | TRBJ2-7 | TRBV7-2 | CASSLGTFKPYEQYF | TGTGCCAGCAGCTTAGGGACTTTCAAACCCTACGAGCAGTACTTC
- | - | TRBJ2-1 | TRBV28 | CASGLRGSSYNEQFF | TGTGCCAGCGGATTACGGGGGAGTTCCTACAATGAGCAGTTCTTC
- | TRBD1 | TRBJ1-1 | TRBV20-1 | CSARGQAGAFF | TGCAGTGCTAGGGGACAGGCGGGAGCTTTCTTT
- | - | TRBJ2-5 | TRBV5-1 | CANSLARTQYF | TGCGCCAACAGCTTGGCCCGGACCCAGTACTTC
- | TRBD1 | TRBJ1-3 | TRBV5-1 | CASSWDSEETIYF | TGCGCCAGCAGCTGGGACAGCGAGGAGACCATATATTTT
- | - | TRBJ2-1 | TRBV25-1 | CASSERARAIYNEQFF | TGTGCCAGCAGTGAAAGAGCCAGGGCGATCTACAATGAGCAGTTCTTC
- | TRBD2 | TRBJ2-5 | TRBV7-2 | CASSSWGSGVETQYF | TGTGCCAGCAGCTCCTGGGGTAGCGGGGTAGAGACCCAGTACTTC
once | - | TRBJ2-6 | TRBV7-3 | CASSPYPNSDSSGANVLTF | TGTGCCAGCAGCCCCTACCCAAACTCCGACAGCTCTGGGGCCAACGTCCTGACTTTC
- | TRBD2 | TRBJ2-2 | TRBV5-1 | CASSLMLLAGGKRNAGELFF | TGCGCCAGCAGCTTGATGCTACTAGCGGGGGGAAAGAGGAACGCCGGGGAGCTGTTTTTT
few | - | TRBJ1-2 | TRBV5-8 | CASSLAGGIDYGYTF | TGTGCCAGCAGCTTGGCCGGAGGGATTGACTATGGCTACACCTTC
- | - | TRBJ1-3 | TRBV19 | CASSIGLQSGNTIYF | TGTGCCAGTAGTATAGGACTCCAGTCGGGAAACACCATATATTTT
- | - | TRBJ1-1 | TRBV5-6 | CASSQAPNTEAFF | TGTGCCAGCAGTCAGGCCCCGAACACTGAAGCTTTCTTT
- | TRBD1 | TRBJ1-2 | TRBV14 | CASSLRTGRNYGYTF | TGTGCCAGCAGCCTCAGGACAGGCCGTAACTATGGCTACACCTTC
few | - | TRBJ2-3 | TRBV7-2 | CASSQGLADTQYF | TGTGCCAGCAGTCAGGGGTTAGCAGATACGCAGTATTTT
- | - | TRBJ2-1 | TRBV6-1 | CASTGYYNEQFF | TGTGCCAGCACCGGGTACTACAATGAGCAGTTCTTC
- | - | TRBJ1-2 | TRBV12-2 | CASPFRDRAARGNYGYTF | TGTGCAAGTCCCTTCCGGGACAGGGCAGCGAGGGGTAACTATGGCTACACCTTC
- | TRBD2 | TRBJ2-7 | TRBV27 | CASSLQAGGSYEQYF | TGTGCCAGCAGTTTACAGGCGGGGGGTTCCTACGAGCAGTACTTC
- | TRBD2 | TRBJ2-1 | TRBV19 | CASSASGVYNEQFF | TGTGCCAGTAGCGCTAGCGGGGTTTACAATGAGCAGTTCTTC
once | - | TRBJ1-2 | TRBV11-2 | CASSPKGGGAEGYTF | TGTGCCAGCAGCCCGAAGGGGGGGGGCGCGGAGGGCTACACCTTC
- | - | TRBJ1-1 | TRBV6-5 | CASSHRGMNTEAFF | TGTGCCAGCAGTCATCGCGGGATGAACACTGAAGCTTTCTTT